This section outlines one T cell receptor beta chain sequence together with its context. Its target is unknown. The sample comes from a study of cytotoxic CD8 clonotypes in ibrutinib-treated CLL. Study-level results: Sustained-remission patients were sampled at different times than progressing patients were.

Germline V CDR1 and CDR2: SGHNT, YYREEE (reference sequence). The CDR3 sequence is 16 residues long. The V segment lost 4 bases and the J segment 6 bases; nucleotides outside the gene matches: 13. The table came from immunoSEQ multiplex PCR; TCRdb's copy has only in-frame clones and leaves some out. The sample records some 200,000 clones, roughly three quarters being singletons. The clonotype originates from a human donor with chronic lymphocytic leukemia. Here the sequenced sample was PBMCs, taken after 12 months of ibrutinib treatment. The rearrangement joins TRBV5-4 to TRBJ2-3; the match to TRBD2 covers 8 bases. The CDR3 DNA follows: TGTGCCAGCAGCGGTATACTAGCGGCCCCGGGGGATACGCAGTATTTT. Its translation: CASSGILAAPGDTQYF.